This TCR beta chain was observed in a study of cytomegalovirus exposure and HLA in healthy donors. The study's findings and limits: For cytomegalovirus status, the classifier reportedly gave diagnoses with high specificity and sensitivity. V segments that were indistinguishable, TRBV6-2 and TRBV6-3 among them, were omitted from analysis.

This PCR relied on a set of 60 Vbeta primers and 13 Jbeta primers. Clones were read by immunoSEQ multiplex PCR, and TCRdb kept only the in-frame ones, dropping some. The sample holds 150,000 to 200,000 clones, 65% to 90% seen once. V lost 4 bases and J lost 7; bases outside the gene matches: 6. The CDR3 consists of 14 residues. Germline CDR1 MNHNS, CDR2 SASEGT. As regards this clone: Antigen: not known.

Sequencing was performed on PBMCs. The TCR was taken from a man aged 40-49 years in good health and CMV-seropositive. J is TRBJ2-2 and V is TRBV6-1; 7 bases are a match to TRBD1. This CDR3 is CASSARQGSGELFF. Written as DNA, the CDR3 is TGTGCCAGCAGTGCCCGACAGGGAAGCGGGGAGCTGTTTTTT.